This T cell receptor (beta chain) was identified in a study of graft-versus-host responses after intestinal transplantation. This clone has a single count. Its antigen is as yet unknown. The germline V gene has CDR1 LGHNA and CDR2 YNFKEQ. CDR3 size: 19 residues. The ends lost 3 bases at V and 3 bases at J; junction bases unmatched: 11. Some clones are missing from TCRdb's copy, which holds only in-frame ones; the method was immunoSEQ multiplex PCR. The table has 90,000 to 150,000 clones, roughly 93% seen once. This clonotype originated in a human donor who received an intestinal transplant. Sequenced material: unstimulated CD4+ T cells sorted from spleen or lymph node cells, taken before intestinal transplant. The chain has TRBV4-2 and TRBJ2-6; 10 nucleotides align to TRBD2. The CDR3 DNA reads TGTGCCAGCAGCCAGGCGTCAAGCGGGAGGGCCCGTGGGGCCAACGTCCTGACTTTC. This codes for CASSQASSGRARGANVLTF.